This T cell receptor beta chain comes out of a study of shared clonotypes between healthy human individuals. Study findings and constraints: Naive subsets tended to show greater estimated richness than memory subsets. Sampling included only blood; tissue repertoires likely differ.

Sequenced by immunoSEQ multiplex PCR; TCRdb stores in-frame clones only, minus some. The data hold 2 million to 2.5 million clones, with approximately 96% observed a single time. Regarding this clone: Antigen specificity is unknown.

Sequenced sample: naive CD4+ T cells sorted from blood. Subset of the sample: CD45RA+ positively selected. This receptor was identified in a man younger than 35 in good health.

CDR3 loop: CASSSRLDNEKLFF. CDR3 bases: TGTGCCAGCAGCTCCCGCCTGGATAATGAAAAACTGTTTTTT. The chain links TRBV7-9 to TRBJ1-4; D gene uncertain. The CDR3 extends over 14 amino acids. V dropped 4 bases and J dropped 4 bases, with 10 bases sitting between them. CDR1 and CDR2 (germline): SEHNR, FQNEAQ (reference sequence).